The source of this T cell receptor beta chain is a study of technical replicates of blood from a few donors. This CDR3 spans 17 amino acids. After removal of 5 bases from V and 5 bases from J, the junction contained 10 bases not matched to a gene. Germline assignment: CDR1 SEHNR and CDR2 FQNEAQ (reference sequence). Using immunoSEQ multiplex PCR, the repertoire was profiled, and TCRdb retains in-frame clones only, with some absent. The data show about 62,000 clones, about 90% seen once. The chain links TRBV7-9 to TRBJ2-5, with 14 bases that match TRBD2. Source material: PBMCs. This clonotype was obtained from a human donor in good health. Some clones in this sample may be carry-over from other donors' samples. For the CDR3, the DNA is TGTGCCAGCAGCATTGGGACTAGCGGGGGAGTCGGGGAGACCCAGTACTTC. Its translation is CASSIGTSGGVGETQYF.